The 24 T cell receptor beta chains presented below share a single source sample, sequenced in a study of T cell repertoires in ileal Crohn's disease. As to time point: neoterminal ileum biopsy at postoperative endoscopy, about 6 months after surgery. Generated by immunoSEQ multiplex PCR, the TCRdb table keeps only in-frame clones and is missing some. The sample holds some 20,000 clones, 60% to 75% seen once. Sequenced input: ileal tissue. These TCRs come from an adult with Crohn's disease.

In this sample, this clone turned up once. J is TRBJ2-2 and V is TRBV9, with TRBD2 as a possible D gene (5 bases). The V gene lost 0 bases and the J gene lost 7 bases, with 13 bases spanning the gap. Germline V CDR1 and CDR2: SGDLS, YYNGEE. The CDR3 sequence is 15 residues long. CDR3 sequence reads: CASSVGGAAVGELFF. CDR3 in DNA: TGTGCCAGCAGCGTAGGGGGAGCGGCCGTCGGGGAGCTGTTTTTT.

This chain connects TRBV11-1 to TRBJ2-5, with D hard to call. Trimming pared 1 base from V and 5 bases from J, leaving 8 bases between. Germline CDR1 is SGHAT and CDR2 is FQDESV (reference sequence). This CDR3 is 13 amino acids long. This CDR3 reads CASSLGPRETQYF. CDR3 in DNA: TGTGCCAGCAGCTTAGGCCCTAGGGAGACCCAGTACTTC.

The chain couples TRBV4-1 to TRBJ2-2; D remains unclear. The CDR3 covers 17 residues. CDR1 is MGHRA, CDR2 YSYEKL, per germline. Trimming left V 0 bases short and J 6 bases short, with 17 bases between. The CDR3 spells CASSQDPGSVLPGELFF. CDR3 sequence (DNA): TGCGCCAGCAGCCAAGATCCCGGCAGCGTTCTCCCCGGGGAGCTGTTTTTT.

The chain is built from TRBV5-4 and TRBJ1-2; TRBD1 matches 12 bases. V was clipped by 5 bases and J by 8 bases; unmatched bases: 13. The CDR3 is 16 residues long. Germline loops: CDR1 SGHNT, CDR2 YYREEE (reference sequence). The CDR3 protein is CASRKGTGGDSWGYTF. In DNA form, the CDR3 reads TGTGCCAGCAGAAAAGGGACAGGGGGCGACTCCTGGGGCTACACCTTC.

CDR3 protein: CASRHPFYGYTF. The CDR3 region has the DNA TGTGCCAGCAGACACCCCTTCTATGGCTACACCTTC. The chain carries TRBV28 and TRBJ1-2; no definite D call. The V gene lost 6 bases and the J gene lost 4 bases, with 9 bases spanning the gap. The germline V gene has CDR1 MDHEN and CDR2 SYDVKM. CDR3 length equals 12 residues.

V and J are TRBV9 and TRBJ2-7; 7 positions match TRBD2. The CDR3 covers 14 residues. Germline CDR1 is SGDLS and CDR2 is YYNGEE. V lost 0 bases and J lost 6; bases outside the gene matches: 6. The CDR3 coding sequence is TGTGCCAGCAGCGTAGAAGAGCGGGGTATCGAGCAGTACTTC. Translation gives CASSVEERGIEQYF.

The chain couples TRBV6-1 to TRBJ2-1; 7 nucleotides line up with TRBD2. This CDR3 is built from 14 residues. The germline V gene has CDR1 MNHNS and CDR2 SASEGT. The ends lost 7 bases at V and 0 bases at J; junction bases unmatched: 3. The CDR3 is CASTSGVSYNEQFF. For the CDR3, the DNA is TGTGCCAGCACCAGCGGGGTCTCCTACAATGAGCAGTTCTTC.

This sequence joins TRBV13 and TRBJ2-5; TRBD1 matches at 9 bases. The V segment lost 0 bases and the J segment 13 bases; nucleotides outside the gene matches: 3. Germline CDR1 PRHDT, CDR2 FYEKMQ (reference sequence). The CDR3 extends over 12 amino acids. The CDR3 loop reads CASSLGDRGLYF. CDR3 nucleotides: TGTGCCAGCAGCTTAGGGGACAGGGGATTGTACTTC. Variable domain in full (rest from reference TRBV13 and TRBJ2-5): AAGVIQSPRHLIKEKRETATLKCYPIPRHDTVYWYQQGPGQDPQFLISFYEKMQSDKGSIPDRFSAQQFSDYHSELNMSSLELGDSALYFCASSLGDRGLYFGPGTRLLVL.

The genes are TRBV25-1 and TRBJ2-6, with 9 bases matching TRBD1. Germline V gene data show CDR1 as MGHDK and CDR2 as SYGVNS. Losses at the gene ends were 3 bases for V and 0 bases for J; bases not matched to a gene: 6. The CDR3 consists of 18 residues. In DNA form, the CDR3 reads TGTGCCAGCAGTGACCTCGGGACAGGGAACTCTGGGGCCAACGTCCTGACTTTC. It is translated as CASSDLGTGNSGANVLTF.

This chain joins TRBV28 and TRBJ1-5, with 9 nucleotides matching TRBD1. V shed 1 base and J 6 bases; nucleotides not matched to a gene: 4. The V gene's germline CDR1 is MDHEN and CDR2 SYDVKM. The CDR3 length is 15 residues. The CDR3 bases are TGTGCCAGCAGTTTATACAGGGGGCGGTCTCAGCCCCAGCATTTT. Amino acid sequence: CASSLYRGRSQPQHF.

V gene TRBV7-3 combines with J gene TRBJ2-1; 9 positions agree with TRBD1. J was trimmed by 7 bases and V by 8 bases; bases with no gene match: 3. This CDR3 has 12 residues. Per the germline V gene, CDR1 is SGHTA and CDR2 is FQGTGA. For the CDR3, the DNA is TGTGCCAGCGGGACAGGGACTAATGAGCAGTTCTTC. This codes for CASGTGTNEQFF.

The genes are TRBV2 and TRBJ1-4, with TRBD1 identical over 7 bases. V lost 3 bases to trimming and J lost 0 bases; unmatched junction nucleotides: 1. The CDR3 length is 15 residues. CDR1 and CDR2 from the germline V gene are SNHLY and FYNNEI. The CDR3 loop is CASSEDRTTNEKLFF. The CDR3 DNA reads TGTGCCAGCAGTGAGGACAGGACAACTAATGAAAAACTGTTTTTT.

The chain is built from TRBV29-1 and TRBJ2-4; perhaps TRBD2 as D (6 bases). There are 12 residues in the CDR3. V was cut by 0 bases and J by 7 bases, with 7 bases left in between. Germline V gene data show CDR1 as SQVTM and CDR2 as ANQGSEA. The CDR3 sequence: CSVEEGGNIQYF. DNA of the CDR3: TGCAGCGTTGAAGAGGGGGGTAACATTCAGTACTTC.

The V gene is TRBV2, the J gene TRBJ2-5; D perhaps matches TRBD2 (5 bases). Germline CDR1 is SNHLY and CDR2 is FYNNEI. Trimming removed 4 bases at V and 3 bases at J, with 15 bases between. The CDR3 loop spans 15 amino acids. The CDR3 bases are TGTGCCAGCAGTGGGCCGACTATTGGGGAAGAGACCCAGTACTTC. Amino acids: CASSGPTIGEETQYF.

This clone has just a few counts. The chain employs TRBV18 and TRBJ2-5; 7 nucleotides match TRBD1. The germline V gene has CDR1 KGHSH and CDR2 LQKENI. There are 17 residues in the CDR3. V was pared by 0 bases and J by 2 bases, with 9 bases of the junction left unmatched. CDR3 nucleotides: TGTGCCAGCTCACCACCTCGGGCAGGGGGATTACAAGAGACCCAGTACTTC. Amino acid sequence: CASSPPRAGGLQETQYF.

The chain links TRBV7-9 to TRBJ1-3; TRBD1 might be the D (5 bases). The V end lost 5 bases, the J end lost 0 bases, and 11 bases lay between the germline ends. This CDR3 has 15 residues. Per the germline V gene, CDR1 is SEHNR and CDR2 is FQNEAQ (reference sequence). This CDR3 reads CASSIPGPSGNTIYF. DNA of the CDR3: TGTGCCAGCAGCATCCCAGGGCCCTCTGGAAACACCATATATTTT.

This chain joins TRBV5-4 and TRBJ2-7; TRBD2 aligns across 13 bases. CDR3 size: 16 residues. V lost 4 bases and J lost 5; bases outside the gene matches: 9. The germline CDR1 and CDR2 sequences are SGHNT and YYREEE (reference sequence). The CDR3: CASSPGLAGATNEQYF. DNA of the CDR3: TGTGCCAGCAGCCCCGGACTAGCGGGAGCAACAAACGAGCAGTACTTC. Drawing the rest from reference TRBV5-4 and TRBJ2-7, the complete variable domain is ETGVTQSPTHLIKTRGQQVTLRCSSQSGHNTVSWYQQALGQGPQFIFQYYREEENGRGNFPPRFSGLQFPNYSSELNVNALELDDSALYLCASSPGLAGATNEQYFGPGTRLTVT.

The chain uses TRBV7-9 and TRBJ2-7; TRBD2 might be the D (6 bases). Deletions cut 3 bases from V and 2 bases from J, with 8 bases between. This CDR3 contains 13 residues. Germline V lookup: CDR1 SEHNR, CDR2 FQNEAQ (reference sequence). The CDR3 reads CASSLASAYEQYF. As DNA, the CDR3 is TGTGCCAGCAGCTTGGCTAGCGCCTACGAGCAGTACTTC.

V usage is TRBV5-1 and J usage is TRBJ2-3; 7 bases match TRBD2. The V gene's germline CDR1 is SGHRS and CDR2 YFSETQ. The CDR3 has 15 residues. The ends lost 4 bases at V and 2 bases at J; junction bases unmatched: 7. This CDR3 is CASSRTSAITDTQYF. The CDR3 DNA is TGCGCCAGCAGCCGAACTAGCGCGATCACAGATACGCAGTATTTT.

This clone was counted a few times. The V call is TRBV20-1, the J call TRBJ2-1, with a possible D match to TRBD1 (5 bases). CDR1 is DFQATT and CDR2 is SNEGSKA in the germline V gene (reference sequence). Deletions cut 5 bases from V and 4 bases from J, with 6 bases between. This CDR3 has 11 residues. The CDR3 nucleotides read TGCAGTGCTCAGGGATACAATGAGCAGTTCTTC. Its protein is CSAQGYNEQFF.

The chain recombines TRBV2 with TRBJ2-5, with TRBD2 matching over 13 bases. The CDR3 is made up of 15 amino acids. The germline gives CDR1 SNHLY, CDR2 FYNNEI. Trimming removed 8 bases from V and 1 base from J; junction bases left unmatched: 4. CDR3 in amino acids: CASGGLAGPQETQYF. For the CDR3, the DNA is TGTGCCAGCGGGGGACTAGCGGGGCCCCAAGAGACCCAGTACTTC.

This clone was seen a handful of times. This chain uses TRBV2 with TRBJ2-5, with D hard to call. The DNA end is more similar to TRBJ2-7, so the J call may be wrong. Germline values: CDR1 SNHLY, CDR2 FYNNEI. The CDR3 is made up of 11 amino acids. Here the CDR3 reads CASTSRGEQYF. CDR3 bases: TGTGCCAGCACATCGAGAGGCGAGCAGTACTTC.

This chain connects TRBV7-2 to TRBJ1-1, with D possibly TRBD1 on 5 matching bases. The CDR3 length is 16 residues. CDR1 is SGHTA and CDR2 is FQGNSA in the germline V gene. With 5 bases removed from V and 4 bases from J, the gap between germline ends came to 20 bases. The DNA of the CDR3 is TGTGCCAGCAGCAAGAATCGGGGGGGGTGGGGCACTGAAGCTTTCTTT. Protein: CASSKNRGGWGTEAFF.

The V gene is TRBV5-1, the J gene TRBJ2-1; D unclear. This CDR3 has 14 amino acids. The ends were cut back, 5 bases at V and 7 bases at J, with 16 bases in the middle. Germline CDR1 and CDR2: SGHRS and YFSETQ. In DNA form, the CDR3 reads TGCGCCAGCAGATTACAACCTACAGCAAATGAGCAGTTCTTC. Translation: CASRLQPTANEQFF.